The 28 T cell receptor beta chains below come from one sample, sequenced in a study of T cells in Graves' hyperthyroidism and ophthalmopathy. The investigators amplified TCR beta CDR3 regions from RNA transcripts. The HTBI set primed first-round TCR CDR3 RT-PCR. TCRdb re-called the multiplex PCR reads through MiXCR, storing one row per CDR3 protein. The sample records about 590,000 distinct CDR3 sequences, approximately 15% being singletons. The sample comprised blood. These receptors all come from a woman aged 25 to 39 with Graves' hyperthyroidism.

The genes are TRBV10-3 and TRBJ2-1; TRBD1 aligns across 9 bases. This CDR3 contains 14 residues. V shed 6 bases, J shed 9 bases, and the junction held 9 bases outside the gene matches. Germline CDR1 is ENHRY and CDR2 is SYGVKD. In DNA form, the CDR3 reads TGTGCCATCAGCACCGGGACAGGGTATGGTGAGCAGTTCTTC. Its translation: CAISTGTGYGEQFF.

This clonotype was seen ten or more times. The rearrangement joins TRBV29-1 to TRBJ1-2; TRBD1 is a possible D gene (5 bases). This CDR3 comprises 12 residues. V was cut by 6 bases and J by 5 bases, with 13 bases left in between. The germline V gene encodes CDR1 SQVTM and CDR2 ANQGSEA. CDR3 DNA sequence: TGCAGCGTCAGCGACAGTGAATATGGCTACACCTTC. Its protein product is CSVSDSEYGYTF. The full variable domain, its missing parts supplied by reference TRBV29-1 and TRBJ1-2, is SAVISQKPSRDICQRGTSLTIQCQVDSQVTMMFWYRQQPGQSLTLIATANQGSEATYESGFVIDKFPISRPNLTFSTLTVSNMSPEDSSIYLCSVSDSEYGYTFGSGTRLTVV.

This CDR3 is CSAAQSSGMGNEQFF. The CDR3 DNA reads as TGCAGTGCTGCTCAGTCTAGCGGGATGGGCAATGAGCAGTTCTTC. The chain couples TRBV20-1 to TRBJ2-1, with 9 nucleotides matching TRBD2. The length of the CDR3 is 15 residues. Unmatched junction bases numbered 11, after V lost 5 bases and J lost 6 bases. Germline V lookup: CDR1 DFQATT, CDR2 SNEGSKA (reference sequence).

This chain uses TRBV18 with TRBJ2-1, with 10 positions matching TRBD1. Trimming took 3 bases from V and 5 from J; bases not matched to a gene: 7. CDR3 length: 16 residues. Per the germline V gene, CDR1 is KGHSH and CDR2 is LQKENI. The CDR3 DNA follows: TGTGCCAGCTCACCCCTCGAGGGACAGGGGCACAATGAGCAGTTCTTC. Translating it yields CASSPLEGQGHNEQFF.

This clonotype has at least ten counts. This chain connects TRBV27 to TRBJ1-2; D call uncertain. The germline V gene encodes CDR1 MNHEY and CDR2 SMNVEV (reference sequence). CDR3 size: 13 residues. Trimming stripped 4 bases from V and 3 bases from J, with 9 bases between. The CDR3 region is CASSYSAHYGYTF. Here the CDR3 DNA reads TGTGCCAGCAGTTACTCAGCACACTATGGCTACACCTTC.

In this sample, this clonotype turned up many times. The V gene is TRBV2, the J gene TRBJ1-1, with a possible D match to TRBD1 (6 bases). Trimming cost V 7 bases and J 0 bases, with 21 bases left between them. Germline CDR1 and CDR2: SNHLY and FYNNEI. The length of the CDR3 is 17 residues. The CDR3 here is CASKGGWPGPMNTEAFF. In nucleotides, the CDR3 is TGTGCCAGCAAAGGGGGGTGGCCGGGGCCCATGAACACTGAAGCTTTCTTT.

This chain links TRBV19 with TRBJ2-1; the D call may be TRBD1 or TRBD2 (5 bases each). The CDR3 length is 16 residues. Deletions cut 5 bases from V and 4 bases from J, with 18 bases between. Germline V CDR1 and CDR2: LNHDA, SQIVND (reference sequence). CDR3 sequence (DNA): TGTGCCAGTAGTCTCGGTGGGTGGGACCAATACAATGAGCAGTTCTTC. The encoded protein is CASSLGGWDQYNEQFF.

This clonotype was observed many times. The chain is built from TRBV12-3 or TRBV12-4 and TRBJ1-5, with TRBD1 as a possible D gene (6 bases). Trimming took off 6 bases at V and 0 bases at J, with 12 bases between the two ends. The CDR3 runs 15 residues. The CDR3 loop reads CASSPRGNSNQPQHF. CDR3 sequence (DNA): TGTGCCAGCAGCCCTAGGGGGAATAGCAATCAGCCCCAGCATTTT.

This clonotype was counted at least ten times. This chain links TRBV4-1 with TRBJ1-2, with 10 positions matching TRBD1. The CDR3 totals 15 residues. V shed 4 bases and J 5 bases; nucleotides not matched to a gene: 7. Looked up from germline, CDR1 is MGHRA and CDR2 is YSYEKL. The CDR3 DNA is TGCGCCAGCAGCCTCGCCGGGACAGGGGATTATGGCTACACCTTC. Protein sequence: CASSLAGTGDYGYTF.

This clonotype was picked up many times. The CDR3 region has the DNA TGTGCCTGGACACCTAGCTCCTACAATGAGCAGTTCTTC. It specifies CAWTPSSYNEQFF. The V call is TRBV30, the J call TRBJ2-1; no definite D call. Germline CDR1 is GTSNPN and CDR2 is SVGIG (reference sequence). The V gene lost 4 bases and the J gene lost 0 bases, with 7 bases spanning the gap. This CDR3 comprises 13 residues.

The genes are TRBV4-1 and TRBJ1-4; TRBD1 aligns across 7 bases. Per the germline V gene, CDR1 is MGHRA and CDR2 is YSYEKL. The V segment lost 4 bases and the J segment 7 bases; nucleotides outside the gene matches: 9. The CDR3 totals 15 residues. CDR3 in DNA: TGCGCCAGCAGCCTCCGACAGGGACAAGGTGAAAAACTGTTTTTT. This sequence encodes CASSLRQGQGEKLFF.

This clonotype was picked up a small number of times. The rearrangement links TRBV4-1 to TRBJ1-1; a weak D match, TRBD1 (6 bases). Germline V gene data show CDR1 as MGHRA and CDR2 as YSYEKL. The CDR3 extends over 14 amino acids. V was clipped by 1 base and J by 4 bases, with 10 bases between them. This chain's CDR3 is CASSQARGGTEAFF. The CDR3 DNA sequence: TGCGCCAGCAGCCAAGCTAGGGGGGGCACTGAAGCTTTCTTT.

The chain carries TRBV7-9 and TRBJ2-1; 7 positions agree with TRBD2. The germline CDR1 and CDR2 sequences are SEHNR and FQNEAQ (reference sequence). The length of the CDR3 is 14 residues. The V segment lost 5 bases and the J segment 5 bases; nucleotides outside the gene matches: 6. The CDR3 DNA follows: TGTGCCAGCAGCCAAGCGGGACCACACAATGAGCAGTTCTTC. This translates into CASSQAGPHNEQFF.

This clonotype was counted many times. The chain combines TRBV6-1 with TRBJ1-1; D is uncertain. Germline-derived CDR1 and CDR2 are MNHNS and SASEGT. The CDR3 runs 14 residues. V shed 7 bases and J shed 0 bases, with 12 bases lying between them. CDR3 region: CASKSPAMNTEAFF. The CDR3 DNA reads as TGTGCCAGCAAATCTCCAGCGATGAACACTGAAGCTTTCTTT.

This clonotype was found a few times. J is TRBJ1-6 and V is TRBV6-1; D unresolved. Trimming stripped 2 bases from V and 10 bases from J, with 12 bases between. The CDR3 spans 14 residues. The germline CDR1 and CDR2 sequences are MNHNS and SASEGT. DNA for the CDR3: TGTGCCAGCAGTGAACGGCAGTCCCAATCACCCCTCCACTTT. It translates to CASSERQSQSPLHF.

At least ten counts were recorded for this clonotype. The V gene is TRBV5-1, the J gene TRBJ2-7; D is unclear. Per germline, CDR1 SGHRS and CDR2 YFSETQ. Trimming removed 4 bases at V and 4 bases at J, with 15 bases between. This CDR3 has 14 residues. The CDR3 region has the DNA TGCGCCAGCAGCCACGCTGGGGATGCATACGAGCAGTACTTC. As protein: CASSHAGDAYEQYF.

This clonotype was recorded many times. V is TRBV2 and J is TRBJ2-5; D is ambiguous. The CDR3 has 13 amino acids. Germline assignment: CDR1 SNHLY and CDR2 FYNNEI. Trimming removed 9 bases at V and 2 bases at J, with 13 bases between. In DNA, the CDR3 is TGTGCCAGTTTCACCGGGCTTCAAGAGACCCAGTACTTC. As protein: CASFTGLQETQYF.

The V gene is TRBV20-1, the J gene TRBJ2-2, with TRBD1 matching over 7 bases. Germline assignment: CDR1 DFQATT and CDR2 SNEGSKA (reference sequence). This CDR3 spans 14 amino acids. The trim removed 6 bases at V and 4 bases at J, leaving 8 bases unmatched. In nucleotides, the CDR3 is TGCAGTGCCCCGGGACAGATATCCACCGGGGAGCTGTTTTTT. As protein: CSAPGQISTGELFF.

The chain combines TRBV18 with TRBJ2-5; D is perhaps TRBD2 (5 bases). The germline V gene encodes CDR1 KGHSH and CDR2 LQKENI. The V gene lost 0 bases and the J gene lost 4 bases, with 12 bases spanning the gap. The CDR3 loop spans 15 amino acids. CDR3 sequence: CASSPPLEVGETQYF. The DNA of the CDR3 is TGTGCCAGCTCACCACCGCTGGAGGTTGGAGAGACCCAGTACTTC.

This clonotype was picked up many times. J is TRBJ2-5 and V is TRBV27; no firm D call. The V end was cut by 4 bases, the J end by 5 bases, with 11 bases between. The CDR3 loop spans 13 amino acids. The germline V gene encodes CDR1 MNHEY and CDR2 SMNVEV (reference sequence). This CDR3 is CASSSPARETQYF. In nucleotides, the CDR3 is TGTGCCAGCAGTTCGCCCGCCCGGGAGACCCAGTACTTC.

This clonotype came up many times. This chain uses TRBV5-5 with TRBJ2-1; D remains unclear. V was clipped by 4 bases and J by 8 bases, with 7 bases between them. The CDR3 loop spans 11 amino acids. Germline-derived CDR1 and CDR2 are SGHKS and YYEKEE (reference sequence). Here the CDR3 DNA reads TGTGCCAGCAGCACTGCAGATGAGCAGTTCTTC. Protein sequence: CASSTADEQFF.

This clonotype was counted between two and nine times. The chain joins TRBV7-9 to TRBJ2-2; perhaps D is TRBD1 or TRBD2 (5 bases each). The germline CDR1 and CDR2 sequences are SEHNR and FQNEAQ (reference sequence). V lost 4 bases to trimming and J lost 6 bases, with 15 bases between them. There are 15 residues in the CDR3. CDR3: CASSSSGTGAGELFF. The CDR3 bases are TGTGCCAGCAGCTCTAGTGGGACGGGCGCCGGGGAGCTGTTTTTT. The full variable domain, in which reference TRBV7-9 and TRBJ2-2 provide the parts outside the CDR3, is DTGVSQNPRHKITKRGQNVTFRCDPISEHNRLYWYRQTLGQGPEFLTYFQNEAQLEKSRLLSDRFSAERPKGSFSTLEIQRTEQGDSAMYLCASSSSGTGAGELFFGEGSRLTVL.

This clonotype was seen ten or more times. This chain links TRBV29-1 with TRBJ2-5; a possible D gene is TRBD2 (6 bases). The CDR3 extends over 15 amino acids. Germline CDR1 is SQVTM and CDR2 is ANQGSEA. Trimming removed 7 bases from V and 5 bases from J, with 23 bases in between. The CDR3 nucleotides are TGCAGCGCATCCTGGGGATGGGACTTCGAGGAGACCCAGTACTTC. Protein product: CSASWGWDFEETQYF.

This clonotype has ten or more counts. The rearrangement links TRBV20-1 to TRBJ1-1; the match to TRBD1 covers 7 bases. Germline values: CDR1 DFQATT, CDR2 SNEGSKA (reference sequence). J lost 6 bases, V lost 4 bases, and 14 bases had no gene match. The CDR3 spans 15 residues. CDR3 region: CSANPLLEGASEAFF. The CDR3 DNA sequence: TGCAGTGCTAACCCCCTGTTGGAGGGGGCGTCTGAAGCTTTCTTT.

This clonotype has a handful of counts. The CDR3 DNA follows: TGTGCCAGCAGTGCCGGACTAGCGGGAGTTTTTGAGCAGTTCTTC. Translating gives CASSAGLAGVFEQFF. This rearrangement joins TRBV27 to TRBJ2-1, with 13 bases fitting TRBD2. The germline V gene has CDR1 MNHEY and CDR2 SMNVEV (reference sequence). J was trimmed by 9 bases and V by 5 bases; bases with no gene match: 7. The CDR3 has 15 residues.

Comment on this clonotype: Its ends do not fully match the called genes, so a read error is possible. The CDR3 here is CAGSQDGGRIRTDTQYF. The CDR3 bases are TGCGCCGGCAGCCAAGATGGCGGGAGGATACGCACAGATACGCAGTATTTT. The J gene is TRBJ2-3, the V gene TRBV4-1, with 8 bases fitting TRBD2. Germline values: CDR1 MGHRA, CDR2 YSYEKL. This CDR3 contains 17 residues.

This sequence joins TRBV4-1 and TRBJ1-1, with D perhaps matching TRBD1 (5 bases). The V and J ends lost 0 bases and 6 bases respectively, with 8 bases between them. There are 13 residues in the CDR3. Germline CDR1 and CDR2: MGHRA and YSYEKL. CDR3 residues: CASSQERGSEAFF. Here the CDR3 DNA reads TGCGCCAGCAGCCAAGAAAGGGGTTCTGAAGCTTTCTTT.

This sequence joins TRBV7-9 and TRBJ2-5, with no clear D. This CDR3 has 16 residues. Germline V CDR1 and CDR2: SEHNR, FQNEAQ (reference sequence). V was pared by 1 base and J by 5 bases, with 17 bases between. The CDR3 DNA reads as TGTGCCAGCAGCTTAGTGGTCACAACCGGGTGGGAGACCCAGTACTTC. Residues: CASSLVVTTGWETQYF. Supplemented by reference TRBV7-9 and TRBJ2-5, the full variable domain reads DTGVSQNPRHKITKRGQNVTFRCDPISEHNRLYWYRQTLGQGPEFLTYFQNEAQLEKSRLLSDRFSAERPKGSFSTLEIQRTEQGDSAMYLCASSLVVTTGWETQYFGPGTRLLVL.